A few counts support the clone carrying this T cell receptor beta chain. Its antigen is not known. The data originate from a study of T cell repertoires in cytomegalovirus infection. About the study: Signatures in public TCR beta sequences pointed to both CMV infection and matching HLA type. Notes on the study in general: Totalled public TCR beta family frequency picked out people who carried CMV plus the relevant HLA. CMV-specific TCR beta clonotypes restricted by HLA-C were the ones dominating the ex vivo response.

The length of the CDR3 is 15 residues. The germline V gene has CDR1 MDHEN and CDR2 SYDVKM. V was cut by 6 bases and J by 2 bases, with 16 bases left in between. One entry per CDR3 protein results from TCRdb running MiXCR on the reads. The table has about 740,000 distinct CDR3 sequences, less than 40% seen once. The chain has TRBV28 and TRBJ1-2; perhaps TRBD1 as D (5 bases). This receptor was taken from a human donor in good health (CMV status not recorded). Some clones in this sample may be carry-over from other donors' samples. The sequenced material came from PBMCs. The CDR3: CASSPITDKNYGYTF. The CDR3, as DNA: TGTGCCAGCAGCCCCATTACGGACAAGAACTATGGCTACACCTTC.